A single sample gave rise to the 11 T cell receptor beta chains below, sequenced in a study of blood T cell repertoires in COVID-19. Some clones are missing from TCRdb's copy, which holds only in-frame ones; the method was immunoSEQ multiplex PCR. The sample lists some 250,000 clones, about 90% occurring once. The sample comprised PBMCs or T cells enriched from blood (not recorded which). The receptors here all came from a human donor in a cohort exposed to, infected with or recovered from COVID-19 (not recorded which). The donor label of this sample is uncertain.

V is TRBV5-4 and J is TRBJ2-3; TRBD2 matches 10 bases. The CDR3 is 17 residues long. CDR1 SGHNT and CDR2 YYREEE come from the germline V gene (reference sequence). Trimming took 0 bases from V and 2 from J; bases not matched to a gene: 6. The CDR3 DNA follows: TGTGCCAGCAGCTTGGCCAGTAGCGGGGGGACCACAGATACGCAGTATTTT. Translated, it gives CASSLASSGGTTDTQYF.

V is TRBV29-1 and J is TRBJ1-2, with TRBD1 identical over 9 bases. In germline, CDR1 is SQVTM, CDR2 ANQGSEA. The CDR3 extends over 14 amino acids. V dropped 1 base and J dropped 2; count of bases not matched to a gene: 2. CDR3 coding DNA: TGCAGCGTTGAAGGGGGGACAGGGAACTATGGCTACACCTTC. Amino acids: CSVEGGTGNYGYTF.

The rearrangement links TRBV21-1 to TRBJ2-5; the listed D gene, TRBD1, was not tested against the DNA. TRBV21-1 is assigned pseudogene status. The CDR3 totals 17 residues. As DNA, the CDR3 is TGTGCCAGCAGCAAAAAGGACAGGAAGCACTACCAAGAGACCCAGTACTTC. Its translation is CASSKKDRKHYQETQYF.

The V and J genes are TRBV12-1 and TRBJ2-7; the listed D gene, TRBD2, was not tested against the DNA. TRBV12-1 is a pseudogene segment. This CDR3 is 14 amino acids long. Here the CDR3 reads CASSFGGPSYEQYF. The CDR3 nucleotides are TGTGCCAGCAGCTTTGGAGGGCCCTCCTACGAGCAGTACTTC.

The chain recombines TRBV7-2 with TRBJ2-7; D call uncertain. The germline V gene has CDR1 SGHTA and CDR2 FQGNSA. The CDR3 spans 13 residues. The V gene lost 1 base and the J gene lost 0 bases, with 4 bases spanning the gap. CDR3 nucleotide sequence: TGTGCCAGCAGCTTAGGTTACTCCTACGAGCAGTACTTC. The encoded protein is CASSLGYSYEQYF.

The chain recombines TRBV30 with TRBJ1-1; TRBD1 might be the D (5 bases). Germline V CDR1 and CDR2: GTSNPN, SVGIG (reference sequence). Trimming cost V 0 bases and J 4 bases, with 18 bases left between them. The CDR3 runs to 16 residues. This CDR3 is CAWSVLVRRGGTEAFF. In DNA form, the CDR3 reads TGTGCCTGGAGTGTACTAGTCAGGCGGGGCGGCACTGAAGCTTTCTTT.

The CDR3 loop reads CASSLGRGSHYGYTF. The CDR3 region has the DNA TGCGCCAGCAGCTTGGGCAGGGGCTCCCACTATGGCTACACCTTC. The gene calls are TRBV5-1 and TRBJ1-2, with D possibly TRBD1 on 6 matching bases. CDR1 is SGHRS and CDR2 is YFSETQ in the germline V gene. The CDR3 sequence is 15 residues long. V shed 0 bases and J shed 3 bases, with 12 bases lying between them.

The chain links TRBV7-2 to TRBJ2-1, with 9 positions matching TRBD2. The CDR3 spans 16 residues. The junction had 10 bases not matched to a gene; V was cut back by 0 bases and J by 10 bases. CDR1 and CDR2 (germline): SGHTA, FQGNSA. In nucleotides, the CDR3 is TGTGCCAGCAGCTTAGCCCCCAGCGGGGGGCCGGGGGAGCAGTTCTTC. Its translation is CASSLAPSGGPGEQFF. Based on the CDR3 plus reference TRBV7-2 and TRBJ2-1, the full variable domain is GAGVSQSPSNKVTEKGKDVELRCDPISGHTALYWYRQSLGQGLEFLIYFQGNSAPDKSGLPSDRFSAERTGGSVSTLTIQRTQQEDSAVYLCASSLAPSGGPGEQFFGPGTRLTVL.

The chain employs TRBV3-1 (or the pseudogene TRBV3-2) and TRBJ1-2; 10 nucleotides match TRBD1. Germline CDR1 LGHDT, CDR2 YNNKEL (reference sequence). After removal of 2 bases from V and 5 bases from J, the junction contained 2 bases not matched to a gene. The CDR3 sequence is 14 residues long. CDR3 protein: CASSQPGQGYGYTF. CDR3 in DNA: TGTGCCAGCAGCCAACCGGGACAGGGGTATGGCTACACCTTC.

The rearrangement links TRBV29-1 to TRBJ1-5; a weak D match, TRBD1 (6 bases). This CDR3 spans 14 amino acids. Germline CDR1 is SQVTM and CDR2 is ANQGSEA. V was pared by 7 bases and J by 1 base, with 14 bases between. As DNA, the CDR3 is TGCAGCGCAATGACAGGATTAAGCAATCAGCCCCAGCATTTT. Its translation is CSAMTGLSNQPQHF.

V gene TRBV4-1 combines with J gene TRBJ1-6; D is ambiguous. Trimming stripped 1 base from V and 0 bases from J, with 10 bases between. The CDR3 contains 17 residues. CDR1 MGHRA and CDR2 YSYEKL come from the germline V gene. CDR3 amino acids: CASSQGRGSSYNSPLHF. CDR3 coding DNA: TGCGCCAGCAGCCAAGGAAGAGGGAGCTCCTATAATTCACCCCTCCACTTT.